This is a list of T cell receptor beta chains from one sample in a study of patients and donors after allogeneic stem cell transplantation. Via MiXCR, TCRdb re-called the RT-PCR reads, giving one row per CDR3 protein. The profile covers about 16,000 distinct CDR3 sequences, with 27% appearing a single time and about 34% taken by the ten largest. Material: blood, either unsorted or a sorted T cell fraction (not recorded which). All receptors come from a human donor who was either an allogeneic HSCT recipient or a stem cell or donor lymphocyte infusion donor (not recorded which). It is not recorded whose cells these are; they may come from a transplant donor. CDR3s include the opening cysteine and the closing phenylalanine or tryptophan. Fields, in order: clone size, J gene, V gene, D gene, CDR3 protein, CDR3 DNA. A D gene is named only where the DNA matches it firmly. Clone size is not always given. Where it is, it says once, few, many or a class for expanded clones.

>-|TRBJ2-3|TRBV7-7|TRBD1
CASSPRTGSKPDTQYF
TGTGCCAGCAGCCCCCGGACAGGATCGAAGCCAGATACGCAGTATTTT
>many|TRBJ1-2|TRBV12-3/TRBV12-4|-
CASSLLGRGREGYTF
TGTGCCAGCAGTTTACTGGGAAGGGGACGAGAGGGCTACACCTTC
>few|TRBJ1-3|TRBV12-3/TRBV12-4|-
CASSLGSSGNTIYF
TGTGCCAGCAGTTTAGGCTCCTCTGGAAACACCATATATTTT
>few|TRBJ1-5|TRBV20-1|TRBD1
CSANRGPNQPQHF
TGCAGTGCTAACAGGGGACCTAATCAGCCCCAGCATTTT
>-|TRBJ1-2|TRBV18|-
CASSPLASLSYGYTF
TGTGCCAGCTCACCCCTAGCGAGTCTCAGCTATGGCTACACCTTC
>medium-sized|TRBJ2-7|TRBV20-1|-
CSARSPYEQYF
TGCAGTGCTAGATCCCCCTACGAGCAGTACTTC
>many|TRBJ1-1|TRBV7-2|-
CASSPQYREKGAFF
TGTGCCAGCAGCCCCCAATACAGGGAAAAGGGAGCTTTCTTT
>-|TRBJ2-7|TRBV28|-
CASSLSDPYEQYF
TGTGCCAGCAGTTTATCTGATCCCTACGAGCAGTACTTC
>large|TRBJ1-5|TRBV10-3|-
CAISESSGGNQPQHF
TGTGCCATCAGTGAGTCGTCAGGGGGCAATCAGCCCCAGCATTTT
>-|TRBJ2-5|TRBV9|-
CASSVVPGSETQYF
TGTGCCAGCAGCGTAGTTCCGGGATCGGAGACCCAGTACTTC
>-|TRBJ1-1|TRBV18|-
CASSPWGNPRRMNTEAFF
TGTGCCAGCTCCCCATGGGGTAACCCTCGAAGGATGAACACTGAAGCTTTCTTT
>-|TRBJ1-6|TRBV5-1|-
CTSSLEGVSSYNSPLHF
TGCACCAGCAGCTTGGAGGGAGTCAGCTCCTATAATTCACCCCTCCACTTT
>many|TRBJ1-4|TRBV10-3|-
CAISKSGEGNEKLFF
TGTGCCATCAGCAAGTCTGGGGAGGGTAATGAAAAACTGTTTTTT
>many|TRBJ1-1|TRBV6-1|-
CASGWVRWTEAFF
TGTGCCAGCGGCTGGGTCAGGTGGACTGAAGCTTTCTTT
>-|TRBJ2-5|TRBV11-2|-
CASSLWAWETQYF
TGTGCCAGCAGCTTATGGGCCTGGGAGACCCAGTACTTC
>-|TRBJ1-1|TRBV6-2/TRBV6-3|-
CASSYPGGGTEAFF
TGTGCCAGCAGTTACCCCGGAGGAGGCACTGAAGCTTTCTTT
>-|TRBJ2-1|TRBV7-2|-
CASSPRLEAEQFF
TGTGCCAGCAGCCCAAGACTAGAGGCTGAGCAGTTCTTC
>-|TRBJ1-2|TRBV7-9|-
CASRPYGGPFYGYTF
TGTGCCAGCAGGCCCTACGGGGGGCCATTCTATGGCTACACCTTC
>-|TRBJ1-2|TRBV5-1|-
CASSSNPGGVGYTF
TGCGCCAGCAGCTCCAACCCGGGGGGAGTGGGCTACACCTTC
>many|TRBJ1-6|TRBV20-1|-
CSARRGSYNSPLHF
TGCAGTGCTAGGAGGGGGTCCTATAATTCACCCCTCCACTTT
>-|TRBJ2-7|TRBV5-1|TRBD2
CASSFQRGAYEQYF
TGCGCCAGCAGCTTTCAGCGGGGGGCCTACGAGCAGTACTTC
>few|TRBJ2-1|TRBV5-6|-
CASSFLGREQFF
TGTGCCAGCAGCTTCTTGGGAAGGGAGCAGTTCTTC
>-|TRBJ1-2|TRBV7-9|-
CASSPRGSRPANYGYTF
TGTGCCAGCAGCCCTCGAGGTTCGAGACCAGCTAACTATGGCTACACCTTC
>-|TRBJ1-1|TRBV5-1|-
CASSLVPGGRTEAFF
TGCGCCAGCAGCTTGGTCCCTGGGGGGCGGACTGAAGCTTTCTTT
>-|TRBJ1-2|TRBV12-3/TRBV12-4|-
CASSMGLGVNGYTF
TGTGCCAGCAGCATGGGCCTCGGGGTCAATGGCTACACCTTC
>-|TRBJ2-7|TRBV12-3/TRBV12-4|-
CASSFVSWDGPYEQYF
TGTGCCAGCAGTTTTGTTAGTTGGGACGGCCCCTACGAGCAGTACTTC
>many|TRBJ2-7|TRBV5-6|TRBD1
CASSPEGTGYVDEQYF
TGTGCCAGCAGTCCAGAGGGGACAGGGTACGTCGACGAGCAGTACTTC
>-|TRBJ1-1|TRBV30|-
CAWSTREEAFF
TGTGCCTGGTCCACCCGGGAAGAAGCTTTCTTT
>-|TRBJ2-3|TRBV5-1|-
CASSTDSQAWDTQYF
TGCGCCAGCAGCACGGACAGCCAAGCGTGGGATACGCAGTATTTT
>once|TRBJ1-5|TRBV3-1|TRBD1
CASSPGTGYNQPQHF
TGTGCCAGCAGCCCCGGGACAGGGTACAATCAGCCCCAGCATTTT
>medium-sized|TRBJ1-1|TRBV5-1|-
CATAPERRTEAFF
TGCGCCACCGCCCCGGAGAGGAGGACTGAAGCTTTCTTT
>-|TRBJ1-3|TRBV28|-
CASSLLGNTIYF
TGTGCCAGCAGTTTATTGGGTAACACCATATATTTT
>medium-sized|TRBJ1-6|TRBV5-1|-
CASSYTGTESSYNSPLHF
TGCGCCAGCAGTTACACCGGGACGGAGAGCTCCTATAATTCACCCCTCCACTTT
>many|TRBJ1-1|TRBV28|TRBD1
CASSHDWDRNTEAFF
TGTGCCAGCAGTCACGATTGGGACAGAAACACTGAAGCTTTCTTT
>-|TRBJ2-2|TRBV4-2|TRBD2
CASSQDYRGGTGELFF
TGTGCCAGCAGCCAAGACTACCGCGGGGGGACCGGGGAGCTGTTTTTT
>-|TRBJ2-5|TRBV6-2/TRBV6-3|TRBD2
CASSPGLQYQETQYF
TGTGCCAGCAGCCCGGGACTACAGTACCAAGAGACCCAGTACTTC
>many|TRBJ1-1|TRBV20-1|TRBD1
CSAPGTGTIIGEAFF
TGCAGTGCCCCCGGGACAGGGACGATTATAGGGGAAGCTTTCTTT
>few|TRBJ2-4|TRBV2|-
CASSLDRRLAKNIQYF
TGTGCCAGCAGTTTGGACCGACGATTAGCCAAAAACATTCAGTACTTC
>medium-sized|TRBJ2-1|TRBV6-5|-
CASSYRAPHLGNEQFF
TGTGCCAGCAGTTACCGGGCCCCTCACCTGGGAAATGAGCAGTTCTTC
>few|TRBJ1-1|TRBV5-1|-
CASSSARPRTEAFF
TGCGCCAGCAGCTCCGCCCGTCCGCGGACTGAAGCTTTCTTT
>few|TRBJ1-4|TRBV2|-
CASSIIRANEKLFF
TGTGCCAGCAGTATCATTAGGGCTAATGAAAAACTGTTTTTT